These 17 T cell receptor beta chains share one sample of origin, sequenced in a study of cytomegalovirus exposure and HLA in healthy donors. PCR was performed using 60 Vbeta and 13 Jbeta primers. Only in-frame clones appear in the TCRdb table, and some are missing; sequencing was by immunoSEQ multiplex PCR. Of 65,000 to 80,000 clones in the sample, over 65% are singletons; the top ten hold 7.5% to 9.5%. Sequencing used PBMCs. Receptor source: a man aged 40-49 years in good health and CMV-seropositive.

V is TRBV19 and J is TRBJ2-7, with D perhaps TRBD1 (5 bases). The CDR3 is made up of 14 amino acids. CDR1 LNHDA and CDR2 SQIVND come from the germline V gene (reference sequence). V lost 4 bases and J lost 0, with 10 bases in between. CDR3 bases: TGTGCCAGTAGTAGAAGGACACACTCCTACGAGCAGTACTTC. This codes for CASSRRTHSYEQYF.

V gene TRBV30 combines with J gene TRBJ2-3; 9 positions match TRBD2. V shed 0 bases and J 5 bases; nucleotides not matched to a gene: 9. The CDR3 sequence is 16 residues long. Germline CDR1 and CDR2: GTSNPN and SVGIG (reference sequence). The DNA for the CDR3 is TGTGCCTGGAGTGTACCGAGGGCGGGGGGGCGAGATACGCAGTATTTT. It codes for CAWSVPRAGGRDTQYF.

The chain couples TRBV1 to TRBJ2-7; no DNA check was done on the table's D call, TRBD2. TRBV1 is assigned pseudogene status. The CDR3 is 15 residues long. The CDR3 DNA sequence: TGCACCAGCAGCCGAACGGACGAAGGGAGCTACGAGCAGTACTTC. It yields the protein CTSSRTDEGSYEQYF.

There are many counts of this clone. The gene calls are TRBV5-8 and TRBJ1-1; 7 bases are shared with TRBD1. Germline-derived CDR1 and CDR2 are SGHTS and YDEGEE. This CDR3 spans 14 amino acids. V was clipped by 4 bases and J by 8 bases; unmatched bases: 11. CDR3 DNA: TGTGCCAGCAGCCTCTACACAGGGGTGGGCGAAGCTTTCTTT. Translating it yields CASSLYTGVGEAFF.

This chain uses TRBV28 with TRBJ2-7, with TRBD2 matching 8 bases. The CDR3 has 14 amino acids. Per germline, CDR1 MDHEN and CDR2 SYDVKM. V lost 5 bases to trimming and J lost 4 bases; unmatched junction nucleotides: 7. The CDR3 reads CASSLNGGRYEQYF. CDR3 DNA: TGTGCCAGCAGTCTCAACGGCGGGAGGTACGAGCAGTACTTC.

The sample holds a few counts of this clone. The chain has TRBV19 and TRBJ2-1; TRBD1 matches at 8 bases. The germline CDR1 and CDR2 sequences are LNHDA and SQIVND (reference sequence). The CDR3 loop spans 15 amino acids. Trimming removed 3 bases from V and 2 bases from J; junction bases left unmatched: 3. The CDR3 DNA is TGTGCCAGTAGTATCCAGGACAGGGCCTACAATGAGCAGTTCTTC. Its protein product is CASSIQDRAYNEQFF.

The chain couples TRBV5-4 to TRBJ1-5; 7 positions agree with TRBD1. CDR1 and CDR2 (germline): SGHNT, YYREEE (reference sequence). This CDR3 region has 13 residues. The trim removed 3 bases at V and 6 bases at J, leaving 3 bases unmatched. The CDR3 region has the DNA TGTGCCAGCAGCTCGGGACAGTCTCAGCCCCAGCATTTT. It specifies CASSSGQSQPQHF.

The chain uses TRBV25-1 and TRBJ2-5; perhaps TRBD2 as D (7 bases). V dropped 5 bases and J dropped 2 bases, with 21 bases sitting between them. CDR3 length: 17 amino acids. Per the germline V gene, CDR1 is MGHDK and CDR2 is SYGVNS. The CDR3 bases are TGTGCCAGCAGTCAAGGGGGGTGGGGGGGAACTCAAGAGACCCAGTACTTC. It codes for CASSQGGWGGTQETQYF.

The chain recombines TRBV5-4 with TRBJ2-7, with 7 positions matching TRBD2. In germline, CDR1 is SGHNT, CDR2 YYREEE (reference sequence). V was pared by 4 bases and J by 3 bases, with 10 bases of the junction left unmatched. The CDR3 has 15 amino acids. CDR3 amino acids: CASSAAGRGGYEQYF. CDR3 nucleotides: TGTGCCAGCAGCGCCGCGGGGAGGGGAGGCTACGAGCAGTACTTC. The full variable domain, with the rest looked up from reference TRBV5-4 and TRBJ2-7, is ETGVTQSPTHLIKTRGQQVTLRCSSQSGHNTVSWYQQALGQGPQFIFQYYREEENGRGNFPPRFSGLQFPNYSSELNVNALELDDSALYLCASSAAGRGGYEQYFGPGTRLTVT.

The J gene is TRBJ1-2, the V gene TRBV4-1; tentatively, D is TRBD1 (5 bases). This CDR3 is 16 amino acids long. Deletions cut 0 bases from V and 4 bases from J, with 15 bases between. Germline CDR1 is MGHRA and CDR2 is YSYEKL. Written as DNA, the CDR3 is TGCGCCAGCAGCCAAGAAGAAGGGGCGCGGGGCTATGGCTACACCTTC. Amino acid sequence: CASSQEEGARGYGYTF.

This chain connects TRBV4-1 to TRBJ2-3; no reliable D call. Germline V gene data show CDR1 as MGHRA and CDR2 as YSYEKL. The length of the CDR3 is 14 residues. V lost 0 bases, J lost 0 bases, and 4 bases lay in between. The CDR3 bases are TGCGCCAGCAGCCAAGATTCTAGCACAGATACGCAGTATTTT. Residues: CASSQDSSTDTQYF.

The chain joins TRBV7-9 to TRBJ1-1; tentatively, D is TRBD1 (5 bases). Germline CDR1 SEHNR, CDR2 FQNEAQ (reference sequence). This CDR3 region has 16 residues. V was shortened by 1 base and J by 5 bases, with 17 bases between the two germline ends. The CDR3 DNA reads TGTGCCAGCAGCTTAGGGTACGGGGGTCAGAAGACTGAAGCTTTCTTT. Its translation is CASSLGYGGQKTEAFF.

The J gene is TRBJ2-3, the V gene TRBV28; 10 bases match TRBD1. CDR3 length equals 20 residues. Germline lookup yields CDR1 MDHEN and CDR2 SYDVKM. V dropped 4 bases and J dropped 6; count of bases not matched to a gene: 22. CDR3 sequence (DNA): TGTGCCAGCAGTTCGGAGTTGGGGGGACGACAGGGGGCGGAGTTTGATACGCAGTATTTT. Its protein is CASSSELGGRQGAEFDTQYF.

The rearrangement uses TRBV27 and TRBJ1-6; D is uncertain. Trimming removed 8 bases from V and 10 bases from J, with 15 bases in between. The V gene's germline CDR1 is MNHEY and CDR2 SMNVEV (reference sequence). CDR3 size: 13 residues. The CDR3, as DNA: TGTGCCAGCGCCGAGACGGGGTTGTCACCCCTCCACTTT. It codes for CASAETGLSPLHF.

The chain recombines TRBV28 with TRBJ1-1; the match to TRBD1 covers 11 bases. This CDR3 region has 17 residues. Germline V gene sequence: CDR1 MDHEN, CDR2 SYDVKM. V was pared by 5 bases and J by 11 bases, with 19 bases of the junction left unmatched. The CDR3 DNA is TGTGCCAGCAGTGCATACAAATACCCGCGGGACAGGGGGGTTGCTTTCTTT. This translates into CASSAYKYPRDRGVAFF.

This chain connects TRBV7-9 to TRBJ1-3; D ambiguous. This CDR3 spans 14 amino acids. Deletions cut 5 bases from V and 0 bases from J, with 8 bases between. Germline V gives CDR1 SEHNR, CDR2 FQNEAQ (reference sequence). The chain's CDR3 is CASSPAGSGNTIYF. CDR3 bases: TGTGCCAGCAGCCCCGCAGGCTCTGGAAACACCATATATTTT.

This chain links TRBV11-2 with TRBJ1-3, with 7 bases fitting TRBD1. Germline V lookup: CDR1 SGHAT, CDR2 FQNNGV. The CDR3 has 16 amino acids. Unmatched junction bases numbered 13, after V lost 4 bases and J lost 7 bases. In nucleotides, the CDR3 is TGTGCCAGCAGCTCCTCCGCGATACAGGGGTTTAACACCATATATTTT. It codes for CASSSSAIQGFNTIYF.